The present T cell receptor (beta chain) was sequenced within a study of shared clonotypes between healthy human individuals. Broader study findings: Against clonotypes common to all four donors, non-shared ones had lower generation probabilities. Despite large depth, rarefaction showed incomplete sorted-subset sequencing.

Naive CD45RA+ and memory CD45RA-negative subsets were split from CD4+ cells. An even split of each subset's genomic DNA across several immunoSEQ plates was performed. Some clones are missing from TCRdb's copy, which holds only in-frame ones; the method was immunoSEQ multiplex PCR. Altogether 2 million to 3 million clones are present, more than 85% being singletons, with the ten largest covering around 0.4%. CDR1 and CDR2 from the germline V gene are SQVTM and ANQGSEA. The CDR3 spans 12 residues. The V gene lost 3 bases and the J gene lost 9 bases, with 12 bases spanning the gap. In regard to this clone: Its antigen remains unidentified.

Sequencing used naive CD4+ T cells from PBMCs. Subset indicated: CD45RA+ positively selected. The chain has TRBV29-1 and TRBJ2-1; a possible D gene is TRBD2 (5 bases). The clonotype comes from a man between 18 and 35 years old in good health. Some clones in this sample may be carry-over from other donors' samples. The CDR3 region is CSVEATRGEQFF. CDR3 sequence (DNA): TGCAGCGTTGAGGCGACCCGGGGTGAGCAGTTCTTC.